The rows below give T cell receptor beta chains drawn from one sample of a study of molecular identifiers for immune sequencing clone quantification. TCRdb ran MiXCR on the PCR reads and lists one entry per CDR3 protein. The profile shows about 640,000 distinct CDR3 sequences, just under 20% of them singletons. Sample: naive CD8+ T cells from blood, with Jurkat cell RNA spiked in. The receptors were sampled from a human donor in good health. Some libraries in this study had Jurkat cell RNA spiked in. Each CDR3 is given without its conserved first and last residue. Not all rows give a size; the values are once, few, many and, for expanded clones, a class.

j_call: TRBJ2-5
v_call: TRBV4-2
clone_size: many
cdr3_aa: ASSREGVQETQY

j_call: TRBJ2-3
v_call: TRBV9
clone_size: many
cdr3_aa: ASSVSHTDTQY

j_call: TRBJ1-6
v_call: TRBV3-1
clone_size: many
cdr3_aa: ASSPSRPSSYNSPLH

j_call: TRBJ2-7
v_call: TRBV4-1
clone_size: many
cdr3_aa: ASSQAPGTEQY

j_call: TRBJ2-2
v_call: TRBV20-1
clone_size: .
cdr3_aa: SARDLRAANTGELF

j_call: TRBJ2-7
v_call: TRBV9
clone_size: few
cdr3_aa: ASSVAEGTYEQY

j_call: TRBJ2-5
v_call: TRBV7-9
clone_size: few
cdr3_aa: ASSLREGSEETQY

j_call: TRBJ2-3
v_call: TRBV18
clone_size: many
cdr3_aa: ASSPPYGKDTDTQY

j_call: TRBJ1-1
v_call: TRBV5-5
clone_size: many
cdr3_aa: ASSLNPDLTEAF

j_call: TRBJ2-3
v_call: TRBV2
clone_size: .
cdr3_aa: ASSEGDREMSADTQY

j_call: TRBJ1-2
v_call: TRBV20-1
clone_size: many
cdr3_aa: SARQGSDSPNYGYT

j_call: TRBJ1-1
v_call: TRBV12-3/TRBV12-4
clone_size: many
cdr3_aa: ASSPSRDRGLTEAF

j_call: TRBJ1-1
v_call: TRBV6-1
clone_size: many
cdr3_aa: ASSELAGALNTEAF

j_call: TRBJ1-6
v_call: TRBV28
clone_size: .
cdr3_aa: ASSGGVRVSYNSPLR

j_call: TRBJ1-5
v_call: TRBV7-9
clone_size: many
cdr3_aa: ASSLGNGGQH

j_call: TRBJ2-1
v_call: TRBV7-3
clone_size: few
cdr3_aa: ASSLNGDYNEQF

j_call: TRBJ2-7
v_call: TRBV20-1
clone_size: many
cdr3_aa: SARARDRTFYEQY

j_call: TRBJ2-6
v_call: TRBV19
clone_size: few
cdr3_aa: ASSSLGANVLT